Sequencing of this TCR beta chain was carried out in a study of T cell responses to AZD1222 COVID-19 vaccine. Overall study results and limits: Of the AZD1222 recipients, only six were seropositive at baseline. Reportedly, close to half of spike-specific TCRs are directed against unmutated variant regions.

Profiling relied on immunoSEQ multiplex PCR, and the TCRdb table lists in-frame clones only, not all of them. Of 150,000 to 200,000 clones detected, 90% to 95% appear once; the ten largest clones hold about 9.2%. As concerns this clone: The antigen remains undetermined.

This CDR3 region has 16 residues. Germline CDR1 is SGHTA and CDR2 is FQGNSA. After removal of 5 bases from V and 10 bases from J, the junction contained 9 bases not matched to a gene. The sequence derives from an adult in good health. The sequencing here drew on peripheral blood, taken on day 0 of AZD1222 vaccination. V usage is TRBV7-2 and J usage is TRBJ2-1; 15 nucleotides line up with TRBD2. DNA of the CDR3: TGTGCCAGCAGCCCCCCGGGACTAGCGGGAGGTACGGAGCAGTTCTTC. Amino acid sequence: CASSPPGLAGGTEQFF.